Sequencing of this T cell receptor (beta chain) was carried out in a study of Graves' ophthalmopathy and Graves' hyperthyroidism. Study-wide findings and caveats: Blood also held most thyroid clonotypes expanded above 0.001 frequency.

This clonotype was counted at least ten times. Its antigen is unidentified. Germline V gives CDR1 MRHNA, CDR2 SNTAGT. The CDR3 runs 15 residues. Trimming left V 0 bases short and J 9 bases short, with 12 bases between. The authors amplified TCR beta CDR3 regions from RNA transcripts. A first-round RT-PCR used HTBI primers, followed by a second-round multiplex PCR. Via MiXCR, TCRdb re-called the multiplex PCR reads, giving one row per CDR3 protein. This table holds hundreds of thousands of distinct CDR3 sequences, under 50% found once. The sequence was obtained from an adult man with Graves' ophthalmopathy. Sequencing was performed on peripheral blood. The chain is built from TRBV6-4 and TRBJ1-6, with D possibly TRBD1 on 6 matching bases. The DNA for the CDR3 is TGTGCCAGCAGTGACTCGATGGGGGGGCGTTCACCCCTCCACTTT. Translation: CASSDSMGGRSPLHF.